These 13 T cell receptor beta chains share one sample of origin, sequenced in a study of CD8+ T cells in alopecia areata. In each case, RNA was isolated and then reverse transcribed into cDNA as the sequencing template. Only in-frame clones appear in the TCRdb table, and some are missing; sequencing was by immunoSEQ multiplex PCR. The table shows approximately 160,000 clones, with less than 70% occurring only once. Treatment of the sample: oral pan-JAK inhibitor, 5-10 mg twice daily. This material consisted of CD4+ T cells sorted from blood, taken at week 24, from a patient treated with tofacitinib. The source is a human donor with alopecia areata.

The chain employs TRBV18 and TRBJ2-5; 12 bases match TRBD2. This CDR3 has 15 amino acids. V lost 6 bases to trimming and J lost 5 bases; unmatched junction nucleotides: 7. From germline, CDR1 is KGHSH and CDR2 LQKENI. The CDR3 DNA is TGTGCCAGCTCCCTCGGACTAGCGGGGCCGGAGACCCAGTACTTC. Protein sequence: CASSLGLAGPETQYF.

The V gene is TRBV6-5, the J gene TRBJ2-7, with 9 bases matching TRBD1. The CDR3 runs 11 residues. Germline CDR1 MNHEY, CDR2 SVGAGI. With V trimmed by 5 bases and J by 13 bases, 6 bases remained unmatched. In DNA, the CDR3 is TGTGCCAGCAGTGTCCCGGGACAGGGTTACTTC. It encodes CASSVPGQGYF.

The chain employs TRBV4-1 and TRBJ1-5; D is unresolved. CDR1 is MGHRA, CDR2 YSYEKL, per germline. The germline V and J ends were trimmed by 1 base and 5 bases, with 12 bases remaining between them. The CDR3 runs to 15 residues. The CDR3 DNA follows: TGCGCCAGCAGCCAAGTAAAAGGAGGCGATCAGCCCCAGCATTTT. It codes for CASSQVKGGDQPQHF.

This chain uses TRBV7-9 with TRBJ2-3; D is perhaps TRBD1 (6 bases). This CDR3 contains 14 residues. The germline V gene encodes CDR1 SEHNR and CDR2 FQNEAQ (reference sequence). The CDR3 is CAKTEQGKTDTQYF. In DNA, the CDR3 is TGTGCTAAAACCGAGCAGGGGAAGACAGATACGCAGTATTTT.

V gene TRBV10-2 combines with J gene TRBJ1-1; D call uncertain. Trimming took 3 bases from V and 3 from J, leaving 11 bases between them. Germline values: CDR1 WSHSY, CDR2 SAAADI. CDR3 size: 14 residues. CDR3 loop: CASSDHLGDTEAFF. As DNA, the CDR3 is TGCGCCAGCAGTGACCATCTCGGGGACACTGAAGCTTTCTTT.

The rearrangement uses TRBV14 and TRBJ1-2; D is unclear. V lost 1 base and J lost 8, with 14 bases in between. This CDR3 has 14 amino acids. In germline, CDR1 is SGHDN, CDR2 FVKESK. DNA of the CDR3: TGTGCCAGCAGCCAAGGGGGTTTCGACGGGGGCTACACCTTC. It codes for CASSQGGFDGGYTF.

V and J are TRBV29-1 and TRBJ2-3; 10 bases match TRBD2. This CDR3 region has 14 residues. CDR1 SQVTM and CDR2 ANQGSEA come from the germline V gene. J was trimmed by 1 base and V by 7 bases; bases with no gene match: 5. In DNA, the CDR3 is TGCAGCGCAGCGGGACTAGCGCGCACAGATACGCAGTATTTT. This sequence encodes CSAAGLARTDTQYF.

The chain couples TRBV30 to TRBJ1-2; maybe TRBD1 (6 bases). V shed 5 bases and J shed 6 bases, with 16 bases lying between them. This CDR3 is 13 amino acids long. Germline CDR1 GTSNPN, CDR2 SVGIG (reference sequence). CDR3 loop: CAWAHAGANGYTF. CDR3 sequence (DNA): TGTGCCTGGGCGCACGCAGGGGCGAATGGCTACACCTTC.

This chain links TRBV27 with TRBJ2-5, with 7 positions matching TRBD1. The V gene end was trimmed by 6 bases and the J gene end by 4 bases; junction bases not matched to a gene: 11. Germline CDR1 MNHEY, CDR2 SMNVEV (reference sequence). This CDR3 is 15 amino acids long. CDR3 sequence: CASRRQGRKPETQYF. In nucleotides, the CDR3 is TGTGCCAGCAGGCGACAGGGAAGGAAACCAGAGACCCAGTACTTC.

The chain employs TRBV2 and TRBJ2-2, with D perhaps matching TRBD1 (6 bases). V lost 7 bases and J 0 bases, leaving 9 bases between the germline ends. The CDR3 runs 14 residues. Germline-derived CDR1 and CDR2 are SNHLY and FYNNEI. CDR3 DNA: TGTGCCAGCATGCAGGGGCCGAACACCGGGGAGCTGTTTTTT. Protein sequence: CASMQGPNTGELFF.

This rearrangement joins TRBV7-9 to TRBJ1-1, with D perhaps matching TRBD1 (6 bases). The CDR3 consists of 14 residues. Germline V gene sequence: CDR1 SEHNR, CDR2 FQNEAQ (reference sequence). V was clipped by 1 base and J by 5 bases, with 11 bases between them. The CDR3 coding sequence is TGTGCCAGCAGCTTAGACCAGGGGTTGACTGAAGCTTTCTTT. It yields the protein CASSLDQGLTEAFF.

The CDR3, as DNA: TGTGCCAGCAGCGTACAACAGGGGCTCTCCTACGAGCAGTACTTC. Its translation is CASSVQQGLSYEQYF. The rearrangement links TRBV28 to TRBJ2-7; 7 bases line up with TRBD1. Trimming removed 6 bases from V and 0 bases from J; junction bases left unmatched: 8. Germline values: CDR1 MDHEN, CDR2 SYDVKM. This CDR3 region has 15 residues. Drawing the rest from reference TRBV28 and TRBJ2-7, the complete variable domain is DVKVTQSSRYLVKRTGEKVFLECVQDMDHENMFWYRQDPGLGLRLIYFSYDVKMKEKGDIPEGYSVSREKKERFSLILESASTNQTSMYLCASSVQQGLSYEQYFGPGTRLTVT.

This clone was picked up many times. V and J are TRBV7-8 and TRBJ1-5; D is ambiguous. The germline V gene encodes CDR1 SGHVS and CDR2 FQNEAQ. The CDR3 has 13 amino acids. V was clipped by 1 base and J by 4 bases, with 5 bases between them. CDR3 sequence: CASSLDVNQPQHF. The CDR3 nucleotides read TGTGCCAGCAGCTTAGACGTAAATCAGCCCCAGCATTTT.